This T cell receptor beta chain stems from a study of cytotoxic CD8 clonotypes in ibrutinib-treated CLL. Study at large: Following a median 12 months of treatment, with a range of 6 to 36, response samples were taken. Findings and limits, study-wide: Public clonotypes, rarely seen, contracted or held steady on treatment.

About this clone itself: The target antigen is unknown.

The CDR3 contains 13 residues. Germline V gene lookup returns CDR1 SGHRS and CDR2 YFSETQ. V shed 4 bases and J shed 5 bases, with 13 bases lying between them. Only in-frame clones appear in the TCRdb table, and some are missing; sequencing was by immunoSEQ multiplex PCR. Of roughly 330,000 clones listed, roughly 70% were seen once; the top ten hold 5% to 6.5%. The TCR comes from a human donor with chronic lymphocytic leukemia. Material: PBMCs, obtained after 36 months of ibrutinib treatment. The chain is built from TRBV5-1 and TRBJ2-7; D is uncertain. DNA for the CDR3: TGCGCCAGCAGCCCAACATGGGGTCACGAGCAGTACTTC. Its protein product is CASSPTWGHEQYF.